In its sample, the clone carrying this TCR beta chain was seen many times. The entry originates in a study of T cells after yellow fever vaccination. Per germline, CDR1 SQVTM and CDR2 ANQGSEA. This CDR3 has 13 residues. The V end lost 2 bases, the J end lost 3 bases, and 10 bases lay between the germline ends. TCRdb re-called the 5' RACE reads through MiXCR, storing one row per CDR3 protein. This sample has 300,000 to 400,000 distinct CDR3 sequences; 8.5% to 10% occur once, and the top ten carry approximately 18%. The chain employs TRBV29-1 and TRBJ2-5; D unclear. The receptor comes from a man aged 18 to 30 who received the YFV17D yellow fever vaccine. The source was PBMCs, collected on the day of the first yellow fever vaccination. CDR3 loop: CSVESDREETQYF. DNA for the CDR3: TGCAGCGTTGAATCCGATAGGGAAGAGACCCAGTACTTC.